The sequence of this TCR beta chain was determined in a study of control samples from healthy donors and cancer patients (TCRdb year 2020). Receptors were amplified or captured by the immunoSEQ multiplex PCR assay. Sourced from immuneACCESS, this table was stored by TCRdb with only in-frame sequences that have V and J called. A share of the clones is absent; for the studies checked, an unresolved V gene accounts for under half, and the remainder has no known explanation. The sample data list approximately 160,000 clones, and just under 95% of these were observed just once. Over 3.5% of the sample belongs to the ten largest clones. Ends trimmed: V by 4 bases, J by 5 bases; bases unmatched to a gene: 5. The germline V gene provides CDR1 MGHDK and CDR2 SYGVNS. Including the terminal cysteine and phenylalanine, the CDR3 comprises 15 residues. Only the CDR3 part of the read is kept: 45 bases, read in frame from the first base.

With respect to this clone: It has no known antigen specificity. Per-nucleotide qualities are absent, and no much larger clonotype sits a single base away.

The V and J segments used are TRBV25-1 and TRBJ1-4, and 9 bases in between align with TRBD1. The receptor was derived from a woman aged 60-75 years in good health. Sequencing input: blood. The CDR3 region has the sequence CASSAPGTGNEKLFF. The bases read TGTGCCAGCAGTGCCCCCGGGACAGGGAATGAAAAACTGTTTTTT.